This is a list of T cell receptor beta chains from one sample in a study of blood T cell repertoires in COVID-19. Repertoires were generated with immunoSEQ multiplex PCR, while TCRdb's copy carries only in-frame clones and drops some. There are 130,000 to 150,000 clones in the sample; about 85% occur only once, and about 3.1% lies in the top ten. The sample consisted of peripheral blood. These receptors were collected from a woman in her 40s with active or convalescent COVID-19. The CDR3 runs from the conserved cysteine through the conserved F or W. D genes are given only for firm matches. Size is omitted from some rows. Given values are once, few, many or a class for expanded clones.

>TRBV28|TRBJ1-2|NA|NA
TGTGCCAGCAGTTTGGCAGACCGGGTCTATGGCTACACCTTC
CASSLADRVYGYTF
>TRBV5-1|TRBJ1-5|NA|NA
TGCGCCAGCAGCTTGGGAGTCGATCAGCCCCAGCATTTT
CASSLGVDQPQHF
>TRBV23-1|TRBJ2-7|NA|NA
TGCGCCAGCAGGCGAAGGGGAAATAGCGGCTCCTACGAGCAGTACTTC
CASRRRGNSGSYEQYF
>TRBV28|TRBJ1-5|NA|NA
TGTGCCAGCAGACGACAGGTGAAGGAGCCCCAGCATTTT
CASRRQVKEPQHF
>TRBV18|TRBJ1-3|NA|NA
TGTGCCAGCTCACTACCCCCGATGGCAGGGATACGCACCATATATTTT
CASSLPPMAGIRTIYF
>TRBV6-5|TRBJ1-2|NA|TRBD1
TGTGCCAGCAGTTCTCGGACAGGGTCTGGCTACACCTTC
CASSSRTGSGYTF
>TRBV3-1/TRBV3-2|TRBJ1-1|NA|NA
TGTGCCAGCAGCCAGGTATCAGGGGTGTCTGAAGCTTTCTTT
CASSQVSGVSEAFF
>TRBV5-6|TRBJ1-1|once|NA
TGTGCCAGCAGCTTGAAAGGCAGGGGCTCGGGGCAAGAAGCTTTCTTT
CASSLKGRGSGQEAFF
>TRBV15|TRBJ1-3|NA|NA
TGTGCCACCAGCCCGGGACATAGACTCCGCTCTGGAAACACCATATATTTT
CATSPGHRLRSGNTIYF
>TRBV12-3/TRBV12-4|TRBJ1-1|NA|NA
TGTGCCAGCCTAACTGACATTCCCACCCCAGCTTTCTTT
CASLTDIPTPAFF
>TRBV7-2|TRBJ1-2|few|TRBD1
TGTGCCAGCAGTTCTACTCAACAGGGGCTCTATGGCTACACCTTC
CASSSTQQGLYGYTF
>TRBV6-5|TRBJ1-2|NA|TRBD1
TGTGCCAGCAGCCCGAGACAGGGGTCTTACTATGGCTACACCTTC
CASSPRQGSYYGYTF
>TRBV5-4|TRBJ1-6|NA|NA
TGTGCCAGCAGCTTTCCTGCAGGGAATAATTCACCCCTCCACTTT
CASSFPAGNNSPLHF
>TRBV7-2|TRBJ1-5|NA|NA
TGTGCCAGCAGCCCCCACTGGGGACAAGTCAATCAGCCCCAGCATTTT
CASSPHWGQVNQPQHF
>TRBV30|TRBJ1-5|NA|NA
TGTGCCTGGAGTCCCGGAGGGAATCAGCCCCAGCATTTT
CAWSPGGNQPQHF
>TRBV28|TRBJ2-7|NA|TRBD1
TGTGCCAGCAGTTTGTCTAGGACAGGGCTCTACGAGCAGTACTTC
CASSLSRTGLYEQYF
>TRBV6-2/TRBV6-3|TRBJ2-2|NA|TRBD1
TGTGCCAGCAGTTCTACCCGGACAGGGGGCAAGACCGGGGAGCTGTTTTTT
CASSSTRTGGKTGELFF
>TRBV25-1|TRBJ2-3|NA|TRBD1
TGTGCCAGCAGTGAAGCCAGGGGGCGGACAGATACGCAGTATTTT
CASSEARGRTDTQYF